One sample yielded the 6 T cell receptor beta chains listed below, sequenced in a study of cytomegalovirus exposure and HLA in healthy donors. The table came from immunoSEQ multiplex PCR; TCRdb's copy has only in-frame clones and leaves some out. The repertoire holds 300,000 to 450,000 clones, with roughly 85% as singletons. The specimen was PBMCs. The receptors derive from a young woman in good health and CMV-seronegative.

V gene TRBV7-8 combines with J gene TRBJ1-2; 8 bases map to TRBD1. Trimming at V came to 5 bases and at J to 5 bases, leaving 10 bases not matched to a gene. Germline CDR1 is SGHVS and CDR2 is FQNEAQ. This CDR3 has 15 amino acids. Here the CDR3 DNA reads TGTGCCAGCAGCCCTACAGGGGGATTCTATTATGGCTACACCTTC. Its protein product is CASSPTGGFYYGYTF.

The chain is built from TRBV7-9 and TRBJ2-7; 9 positions match TRBD1. The CDR3 extends over 15 amino acids. Germline loops: CDR1 SEHNR, CDR2 FQNEAQ (reference sequence). V was clipped by 2 bases and J by 2 bases; unmatched bases: 4. The CDR3 region is CASSLFGTGTYEQYF. CDR3 DNA sequence: TGTGCCAGCAGCTTATTCGGGACAGGGACCTACGAGCAGTACTTC.

J is TRBJ1-3 and V is TRBV14; no clear D gene. V dropped 4 bases and J dropped 3 bases, with 25 bases sitting between them. Germline CDR1 and CDR2: SGHDN and FVKESK. The length of the CDR3 is 19 residues. DNA of the CDR3: TGTGCCAGCAGCCCCATCGGCGGGTTTGGGCTTCCATTTGGAAACACCATATATTTT. Encoded protein: CASSPIGGFGLPFGNTIYF.

CDR3 DNA: TGTGCCATCACAACTAGCGGCACAGATACGCAGTATTTT. Its protein is CAITTSGTDTQYF. The genes are TRBV10-3 and TRBJ2-3, with 7 bases identical to TRBD2. V gave up 7 bases and J gave up 1 base; unmatched junction bases: 2. In germline, CDR1 is ENHRY, CDR2 SYGVKD. The length of the CDR3 is 13 residues.

The chain is built from TRBV28 and TRBJ2-3; 9 bases align to TRBD1. V lost 2 bases to trimming and J lost 5 bases; unmatched junction nucleotides: 8. The V gene's germline CDR1 is MDHEN and CDR2 SYDVKM. This CDR3 region has 16 residues. The CDR3 here is CASSLTGTGNLDTQYF. The CDR3 DNA is TGTGCCAGCAGTTTAACCGGGACAGGGAATTTAGATACGCAGTATTTT.

This clone was detected a few times. This rearrangement joins TRBV9 to TRBJ2-2; D might be TRBD2 (6 bases). The CDR3 covers 14 residues. With 2 bases removed from V and 5 bases from J, the gap between germline ends came to 10 bases. Germline-derived CDR1 and CDR2 are SGDLS and YYNGEE. The CDR3 region has the DNA TGTGCCAGCAGCGTGGGGAGGTTGACCGGGGAGCTGTTTTTT. Its translation is CASSVGRLTGELFF.